In its sample, the clone carrying this T cell receptor (beta chain) was seen a few times. Its specificity is not known. Germline loops: CDR1 SGHTA, CDR2 FQGNSA. The CDR3 totals 13 residues. V lost 2 bases to trimming and J lost 9 bases, with 11 bases between them. This record belongs to a study of cytomegalovirus exposure and HLA in healthy donors. TCRdb's copy holds only in-frame clones and misses some; the assay was immunoSEQ multiplex PCR. The repertoire holds around 150,000 clones, with over 80% as singletons. Broader study findings: As confirmed in vitro, a few CMV-associated chains were specific for CMV antigens. Within the 100 to 150 validation repertoires, first-cohort TCR clusters tended to co-occur, according to a later analysis. The classifier was said to identify cytomegalovirus status with high specificity and sensitivity.

Sequenced input: PBMCs. The clonotype was recovered from a man in his thirties or forties in good health and CMV-seropositive. V is TRBV7-2 and J is TRBJ2-4; tentative D call: TRBD2 (6 bases). The CDR3, as DNA: TGTGCCAGCAGCTTAAAGGTCGGGGGCATTCAGTACTTC. It encodes CASSLKVGGIQYF.